These 26 T cell receptor beta chains originate from one sample sequenced in a study of blood T cell repertoires in COVID-19. Libraries were prepared by immunoSEQ multiplex PCR; TCRdb keeps only in-frame clonotypes and omits some of them. Of 210,000 or so clones detected, approximately 80% appear once; the ten largest clones hold 20%. The sequencing sample was made of peripheral blood. These receptors were taken from a human donor in a cohort sampled during active COVID-19.

V usage is TRBV19 and J usage is TRBJ1-6; no clear D. Trimming removed 3 bases at V and 8 bases at J, with 8 bases between. The germline V gene encodes CDR1 LNHDA and CDR2 SQIVND (reference sequence). The CDR3 is 13 amino acids. CDR3 bases: TGTGCCAGTAGTATTTACGGGGATTCACCCCTCCACTTT. Translated: CASSIYGDSPLHF.

The chain couples TRBV24-1 to TRBJ2-1, with 12 bases matching TRBD2. In germline, CDR1 is KGHDR, CDR2 SFDVKD. The CDR3 loop spans 16 amino acids. Trimming took 4 bases from V and 9 from J; bases not matched to a gene: 9. The CDR3 coding sequence is TGTGCCACCAGTGACCCTTGGACTAGCGGGGTTAGTGAGCAGTTCTTC. This gives the protein CATSDPWTSGVSEQFF.

This sequence joins TRBV30 and TRBJ1-6, with a tentative D call TRBD1 (6 bases). The CDR3 has 15 amino acids. V lost 3 bases and J 6 bases, leaving 15 bases between the germline ends. Per germline, CDR1 GTSNPN and CDR2 SVGIG (reference sequence). CDR3 bases: TGTGCCTGGAGGGCGATGACAGGAACTAATTCACCCCTCCACTTT. It is translated as CAWRAMTGTNSPLHF.

The table lists this clone with a few counts. This chain uses TRBV7-3 with TRBJ1-1, with 7 bases identical to TRBD1. Germline values: CDR1 SGHTA, CDR2 FQGTGA. This CDR3 is built from 14 residues. V gave up 4 bases and J gave up 0 bases; unmatched junction bases: 2. The DNA for the CDR3 is TGTGCCAGCAGCTATACAGGGGTGAACACTGAAGCTTTCTTT. Protein: CASSYTGVNTEAFF.

The chain combines TRBV7-9 with TRBJ2-1; TRBD2 aligns across 11 bases. V lost 5 bases and J lost 8; bases outside the gene matches: 11. This CDR3 has 16 residues. The germline gives CDR1 SEHNR, CDR2 FQNEAQ (reference sequence). The CDR3 region is CASSPGVAGGLDEQFF. The CDR3 region has the DNA TGTGCCAGCAGCCCCGGGGTAGCGGGGGGGCTTGATGAGCAGTTCTTC.

The chain links TRBV4-1 to TRBJ1-4, with 8 bases aligning to TRBD1. The V segment lost 5 bases and the J segment 11 bases; nucleotides outside the gene matches: 10. The CDR3 is 14 amino acids. Per the germline V gene, CDR1 is MGHRA and CDR2 is YSYEKL. CDR3 coding DNA: TGCGCCAGCAGCTCCCGACAGGGGTGGGATAAACTGTTTTTT. Translating it yields CASSSRQGWDKLFF.

This clone was recorded once. This chain joins TRBV7-3 and TRBJ2-3, with D tentatively TRBD2 (5 bases). Germline CDR1 is SGHTA and CDR2 is FQGTGA. V lost 4 bases and J 2 bases, leaving 10 bases between the germline ends. CDR3 length: 14 residues. This chain's CDR3 is CASSSSGTTDTQYF. DNA for the CDR3: TGTGCCAGCAGCTCAAGCGGAACCACAGATACGCAGTATTTT. Full variable domain (rest looked up from reference TRBV7-3 and TRBJ2-3): GAGVSQTPSNKVTEKGKYVELRCDPISGHTALYWYRQSLGQGPEFLIYFQGTGAADDSGLPNDRFFAVRPEGSVSTLKIQRTERGDSAVYLCASSSSGTTDTQYFGPGTRLTVL.

The genes are TRBV5-1 and TRBJ2-1, with D possibly matching TRBD2 (5 bases). The CDR3 is made up of 16 amino acids. CDR1 and CDR2 (germline): SGHRS, YFSETQ. V lost 0 bases and J 8 bases, leaving 18 bases between the germline ends. CDR3 residues: CASSLGLKGPGDEQFF. The CDR3 DNA follows: TGCGCCAGCAGCTTGGGTCTCAAGGGTCCCGGGGATGAGCAGTTCTTC.

The chain uses TRBV5-1 and TRBJ2-2; D might be TRBD2 (6 bases). Trimming cost V 3 bases and J 0 bases, with 12 bases left between them. CDR1 is SGHRS and CDR2 is YFSETQ in the germline V gene. This CDR3 contains 16 residues. The CDR3: CASSWGGTANTGELFF. The CDR3 DNA reads as TGCGCCAGCAGCTGGGGCGGGACCGCGAACACCGGGGAGCTGTTTTTT. The full variable domain, completed using reference TRBV5-1 and TRBJ2-2, is KAGVTQTPRYLIKTRGQQVTLSCSPISGHRSVSWYQQTPGQGLQFLFEYFSETQRNKGNFPGRFSGRQFSNSRSEMNVSTLELGDSALYLCASSWGGTANTGELFFGEGSRLTVL.

V gene TRBV2 combines with J gene TRBJ1-5; 10 positions match TRBD1. With V trimmed by 8 bases and J by 2 bases, 6 bases remained unmatched. Germline V gene lookup returns CDR1 SNHLY and CDR2 FYNNEI. CDR3 length equals 15 residues. This CDR3 reads CASCVDRGGNQPQHF. CDR3 nucleotide sequence: TGTGCCAGCTGTGTGGACAGGGGGGGCAATCAGCCCCAGCATTTT.

The rearrangement links TRBV27 to TRBJ1-6, with 8 nucleotides matching TRBD1. The ends lost 3 bases at V and 2 bases at J; junction bases unmatched: 9. Looked up from germline, CDR1 is MNHEY and CDR2 is SMNVEV (reference sequence). There are 18 residues in the CDR3. CDR3 region: CASSLIGGQGTYNSPLHF. CDR3 sequence (DNA): TGTGCCAGCAGTTTGATAGGTGGACAGGGAACCTATAATTCACCCCTCCACTTT.

With respect to this clone: The identical CDR3 is also encoded by other nucleotide sequences in the sample. The V gene is TRBV29-1, the J gene TRBJ1-1; possibly TRBD1 for D (5 bases). CDR1 and CDR2 from the germline V gene are SQVTM and ANQGSEA. V lost 4 bases, J lost 4 bases, and 10 bases lay in between. CDR3 size: 12 residues. CDR3 amino acids: CSVVGRGTEAFF. The CDR3 DNA reads as TGCAGCGTTGTGGGGAGGGGCACTGAAGCTTTCTTT.

The chain carries TRBV7-6 and TRBJ2-5; the match to TRBD1 covers 7 bases. This CDR3 has 14 residues. Germline CDR1 is SGHVS and CDR2 is FNYEAQ. V was clipped by 3 bases and J by 4 bases; unmatched bases: 5. Here the CDR3 reads CASSFSRGRETQYF. In DNA, the CDR3 is TGTGCCAGCAGCTTTAGTAGGGGGCGAGAGACCCAGTACTTC.

The CDR3 sequence: CASNGQGNRNEQFF. The CDR3 DNA is TGTGCCAGTAATGGGCAGGGGAATAGAAATGAGCAGTTCTTC. The chain links TRBV19 to TRBJ2-1, with TRBD1 as a possible D gene (6 bases). Germline CDR1 is LNHDA and CDR2 is SQIVND (reference sequence). The CDR3 length is 14 residues. Trimming left V 7 bases short and J 7 bases short, with 17 bases between.

The rearrangement links TRBV7-9 to TRBJ2-1, with 8 bases identical to TRBD2. The junction had 13 bases not matched to a gene; V was cut back by 6 bases and J by 15 bases. The CDR3 covers 13 residues. Per germline, CDR1 SEHNR and CDR2 FQNEAQ (reference sequence). The DNA for the CDR3 is TGTGCCAGCAGTCAGCGGGGGCTTAGGGGTTTGTTCTTC. As protein: CASSQRGLRGLFF.

This chain links TRBV6-5 with TRBJ1-2, with a weak D call TRBD1 (5 bases). CDR3 length: 14 residues. Germline V gene sequence: CDR1 MNHEY, CDR2 SVGAGI. V was trimmed by 2 bases and J by 4 bases, leaving 11 bases between them. This chain's CDR3 is CASSYIQETYGYTF. The DNA of the CDR3 is TGTGCCAGCAGTTACATACAGGAGACCTATGGCTACACCTTC.

The J gene is TRBJ1-1, the V gene TRBV13; TRBD1 matches at 8 bases. The V gene end was trimmed by 6 bases and the J gene end by 7 bases; junction bases not matched to a gene: 7. Per germline, CDR1 PRHDT and CDR2 FYEKMQ (reference sequence). The CDR3 is made up of 13 amino acids. The chain's CDR3 is CASSRQGAGEAFF. CDR3 DNA: TGTGCCAGCAGTCGTCAGGGGGCGGGTGAAGCTTTCTTT.

This chain joins TRBV7-2 and TRBJ2-3, with 12 bases lining up with TRBD2. Per germline, CDR1 SGHTA and CDR2 FQGNSA. Trimming took 5 bases from V and 2 from J; bases not matched to a gene: 2. The CDR3 is 15 amino acids. CDR3 coding DNA: TGTGCCAGCAGCCGGACTAGCGGGGCCACAGATACGCAGTATTTT. Translation gives CASSRTSGATDTQYF. Variable domain in full (rest from reference TRBV7-2 and TRBJ2-3): GAGVSQSPSNKVTEKGKDVELRCDPISGHTALYWYRQSLGQGLEFLIYFQGNSAPDKSGLPSDRFSAERTGGSVSTLTIQRTQQEDSAVYLCASSRTSGATDTQYFGPGTRLTVL.

The gene calls are TRBV6-1 and TRBJ2-7; D is perhaps TRBD1 (5 bases). Trimming cost V 3 bases and J 6 bases, with 12 bases left between them. This CDR3 spans 13 amino acids. CDR1 MNHNS and CDR2 SASEGT come from the germline V gene. CDR3 amino acids: CASSDLAQGEQYV. The CDR3 DNA reads as TGTGCCAGCAGTGATTTGGCCCAGGGCGAGCAGTACGTC.

This chain joins TRBV15 and TRBJ1-2; maybe TRBD1 (6 bases). With 3 bases removed from V and 6 bases from J, the gap between germline ends came to 17 bases. This CDR3 has 15 amino acids. Germline-derived CDR1 and CDR2 are LNHNV and YYDKDF (reference sequence). Here the CDR3 DNA reads TGTGCCACCAGCAGTCGGGGGCGGGGGATGGATGGCTACACCTTC. Protein sequence: CATSSRGRGMDGYTF. The full variable domain, completed using reference TRBV15 and TRBJ1-2, is DAMVIQNPRYQVTQFGKPVTLSCSQTLNHNVMYWYQQKSSQAPKLLFHYYDKDFNNEADTPDNFQSRRPNTSFCFLDIRSPGLGDTAMYLCATSSRGRGMDGYTFGSGTRLTVV.

The chain has TRBV20-1 and TRBJ2-3; 11 bases match TRBD2. CDR1 DFQATT and CDR2 SNEGSKA come from the germline V gene (reference sequence). The CDR3 is 17 residues long. After removal of 3 bases from V and 2 bases from J, the junction contained 10 bases not matched to a gene. The DNA of the CDR3 is TGCAGTGCTAGTAAACTTACGGGACTAGCGGACACAGATACGCAGTATTTT. This codes for CSASKLTGLADTDTQYF.

The chain combines TRBV27 with TRBJ2-3, with 14 bases that match TRBD2. Germline CDR1 reads MNHEY; CDR2 reads SMNVEV (reference sequence). CDR3 length equals 18 residues. With V trimmed by 5 bases and J by 4 bases, 11 bases remained unmatched. Here the CDR3 reads CASSHSGTSGRVPDTQYF. The CDR3 DNA sequence: TGTGCCAGCAGTCATTCCGGGACTAGCGGGAGAGTCCCAGATACGCAGTATTTT.

This chain joins TRBV29-1 and TRBJ2-7; a possible D gene is TRBD2 (5 bases). The CDR3 runs 11 residues. Germline CDR1 SQVTM, CDR2 ANQGSEA. The V and J ends lost 3 bases and 3 bases respectively, with 6 bases between them. This chain's CDR3 is CSVDEGYEQYF. Here the CDR3 DNA reads TGCAGCGTTGACGAGGGCTACGAGCAGTACTTC.

The chain joins TRBV4-2 to TRBJ1-2; D unresolved. This CDR3 has 13 residues. CDR1 is LGHNA, CDR2 YNFKEQ, per germline. Trimming removed 4 bases from V and 4 bases from J, with 10 bases in between. The CDR3 DNA reads TGTGCCAGCAGCCGCAACGGGGTCTATGGCTACACCTTC. Its protein is CASSRNGVYGYTF.

This chain uses TRBV19 with TRBJ2-1; D may be TRBD1 (6 bases). The CDR3 consists of 16 residues. Trimming cost V 5 bases and J 7 bases, with 21 bases left between them. Germline V gives CDR1 LNHDA, CDR2 SQIVND (reference sequence). The CDR3 nucleotides are TGTGCCAGTAGTTCCCAGGGCAGACAGGAGGTTAATGAGCAGTTCTTC. Protein: CASSSQGRQEVNEQFF.

V gene TRBV7-6 combines with J gene TRBJ2-1; 11 nucleotides align to TRBD2. The germline V gene has CDR1 SGHVS and CDR2 FNYEAQ. After removal of 4 bases from V and 9 bases from J, the junction contained 11 bases not matched to a gene. This CDR3 region has 16 residues. Here the CDR3 reads CASSSLLAGDWGEQFF. CDR3 DNA: TGTGCCAGCAGCTCCTTACTAGCGGGAGATTGGGGTGAGCAGTTCTTC.